This entry describes one TCR beta chain. Its antigen is unknown. Germline V gene sequence: CDR1 ENHRY, CDR2 SYGVKD. This CDR3 region has 14 residues. Trimming pared 2 bases from V and 4 bases from J, leaving 11 bases between. This sample was taken from a study of CD8 T cells in Susac syndrome. Regarding the study as a whole: Clonal expansion of CD8+ cells in Susac peaked in TEMRA cells (and in active patients). The total CD8+ repertoires yielded 15 to 20 Susac-specific public clones and the CD8+ TEMRA repertoires yielded about 5.

Reverse transcription of roughly 0.45 to 1 ug RNA used random hexamers. TCRdb called the immunoSEQ multiplex PCR reads again in MiXCR, with one record for every CDR3 protein. The sample contains about 110,000 distinct CDR3 sequences, approximately 94% of which appear only once. The sample consisted of CD8+ T cells from PBMCs. The TCR sequence derives from a human donor with Susac syndrome. The chain uses TRBV10-3 and TRBJ2-5, with TRBD2 as a possible D gene (6 bases). Here the CDR3 reads CAISEVRGRETQYF. CDR3 bases: TGTGCCATCAGTGAGGTCCGGGGGAGAGAGACCCAGTACTTC.